Given below is one T cell receptor (beta chain) in context. The data were obtained in a study of blood T cell repertoires in COVID-19. Produced via immunoSEQ multiplex PCR; TCRdb's table is partial and in-frame only. The sample consists of more than 350,000 clones, about 88% of them appearing once. Recruits, aged roughly 18 to 90 years, lived in 24 US areas. Assignment of participants to cohorts was predicated upon participant-reported clinical history. A case of COVID-19 had been met by exposed participants within 2 weeks before study entry. This CDR3 spans 15 amino acids. The V segment lost 5 bases and the J segment 6 bases; nucleotides outside the gene matches: 3. Germline-derived CDR1 and CDR2 are MNHEY and SMNVEV (reference sequence).

Sequences were obtained from PBMCs or T cells enriched from blood (not recorded which). This chain joins TRBV27 and TRBJ2-1, with 14 bases fitting TRBD2. The origin of this receptor is a woman between 18 and 29 years old who had been exposed to COVID-19. The chain's CDR3 is CASSPGTSGGNEQFF. As DNA, the CDR3 is TGTGCCAGCAGTCCGGGGACTAGCGGGGGCAATGAGCAGTTCTTC.